This entry lists 23 T cell receptor beta chains sequenced from one sample in a study of cytomegalovirus exposure and HLA in healthy donors listed by TCRdb under 2017. Library method: the immunoSEQ multiplex PCR assay. For the multiplex PCR, a mixture combining 60 forward primers for TCR Vbeta segments and 13 reverse primers for TCR Jbeta segments was used. Imported from immuneACCESS, the table was reduced by TCRdb to in-frame sequences with V and J called. These copies leave out some clones; in studies compared against another copy, an unresolved V gene accounts for under half, and the cause of the remainder is not known. The sample table shows roughly 120,000 clones, and 77% are seen once. The leading ten clones occupy 5.8% of the sample. Sample: PBMCs. These receptor sequences come from a man younger than 35 in good health and CMV-seropositive.

The table lists this clone with a count of one. This sample includes further DNA sequences coding for the same CDR3. The rearrangement links TRBV5-1 to TRBJ2-3; D uncertain. Per the germline V gene, CDR1 is SGHRS and CDR2 is YFSETQ. This CDR3 comprises 15 residues. V lost 1 base and J lost 0, with 9 bases in between. The CDR3 nucleotides read TGCGCCAGCAGCTTGACACCAACAAGCACAGATACGCAGTATTTT. This gives the protein CASSLTPTSTDTQYF. Complete variable domain (other parts from reference TRBV5-1 and TRBJ2-3): KAGVTQTPRYLIKTRGQQVTLSCSPISGHRSVSWYQQTPGQGLQFLFEYFSETQRNKGNFPGRFSGRQFSNSRSEMNVSTLELGDSALYLCASSLTPTSTDTQYFGPGTRLTVL.

The V call is TRBV7-2, the J call TRBJ2-7; 8 nucleotides agree with TRBD1. The CDR3 is made up of 15 amino acids. With V trimmed by 1 base and J by 4 bases, 6 bases remained unmatched. Germline V CDR1 and CDR2: SGHTA, FQGNSA. Written as DNA, the CDR3 is TGTGCCAGCAGCTTAGGGACAGGGTGGTTATACGAGCAGTACTTC. Its protein is CASSLGTGWLYEQYF. Looking up the rest from reference TRBV7-2 and TRBJ2-7 gives the full variable domain: GAGVSQSPSNKVTEKGKDVELRCDPISGHTALYWYRQSLGQGLEFLIYFQGNSAPDKSGLPSDRFSAERTGGSVSTLTIQRTQQEDSAVYLCASSLGTGWLYEQYFGPGTRLTVT.

V usage is TRBV10-3 and J usage is TRBJ2-5; D is unresolved. This CDR3 is built from 15 residues. The germline CDR1 and CDR2 sequences are ENHRY and SYGVKD. Between the trimmed V and J ends, which lost 0 bases and 5 bases, there was a span of 13 bases. CDR3: CAISESRGSGETQYF. In DNA form, the CDR3 reads TGTGCCATCAGTGAGTCACGAGGTTCCGGGGAGACCCAGTACTTC.

The gene calls are TRBV19 and TRBJ1-5; the D gene is possibly TRBD1 (5 bases). This CDR3 contains 17 residues. V was cut by 7 bases and J by 5 bases, with 24 bases left in between. The germline CDR1 and CDR2 sequences are LNHDA and SQIVND (reference sequence). CDR3 coding DNA: TGTGCCAGTAATGTAATCCCGGGTTCCTGGGGGGATCAGCCCCAGCATTTT. It codes for CASNVIPGSWGDQPQHF.

The chain employs TRBV9 and TRBJ2-3; D not certain. Germline V CDR1 and CDR2: SGDLS, YYNGEE. The CDR3 is 15 amino acids. Trimming cost V 3 bases and J 4 bases, with 15 bases left between them. CDR3 sequence (DNA): TGTGCCAGCAGCGAACACGTCCACCTGGCAGATACGCAGTATTTT. Translation: CASSEHVHLADTQYF.

This sequence joins TRBV6-1 and TRBJ1-1, with D maybe TRBD1 (6 bases). The V end was cut by 5 bases, the J end by 5 bases, with 15 bases between. Germline V gene data show CDR1 as MNHNS and CDR2 as SASEGT. The CDR3 loop spans 14 amino acids. In DNA form, the CDR3 reads TGTGCCAGCAGTAGAACAGGGATGGTGACTGAAGCTTTCTTT. It specifies CASSRTGMVTEAFF.

The chain joins TRBV30 to TRBJ1-1, with D maybe TRBD1 (6 bases). The CDR3 runs 17 residues. Trimming took off 0 bases at V and 2 bases at J, with 19 bases between the two ends. In germline, CDR1 is GTSNPN, CDR2 SVGIG (reference sequence). CDR3 protein: CAWSVFPTRTANTEAFF. The CDR3 DNA reads as TGTGCCTGGAGTGTTTTTCCCACCCGGACAGCTAACACTGAAGCTTTCTTT.

V usage is TRBV5-1 and J usage is TRBJ2-6, with 7 bases that match TRBD1. The germline CDR1 and CDR2 sequences are SGHRS and YFSETQ. The CDR3 totals 16 residues. The V segment lost 2 bases and the J segment 3 bases; nucleotides outside the gene matches: 5. The CDR3 loop reads CASSLLQGIGANVLTF. The CDR3 DNA is TGCGCCAGCAGCTTACTACAGGGGATTGGGGCCAACGTCCTGACTTTC.

This chain joins TRBV20-1 and TRBJ2-1; a possible D gene is TRBD1 (6 bases). The CDR3 is made up of 11 amino acids. Germline CDR1 is DFQATT and CDR2 is SNEGSKA (reference sequence). The V end lost 6 bases, the J end lost 6 bases, and 9 bases lay between the germline ends. CDR3 loop: CSAQGSNEQFF. For the CDR3, the DNA is TGCAGTGCCCAGGGGTCCAATGAGCAGTTCTTC.

The chain links TRBV30 to TRBJ1-1; tentatively, D is TRBD1 (5 bases). CDR1 GTSNPN and CDR2 SVGIG come from the germline V gene (reference sequence). The CDR3 is made up of 14 amino acids. Trimming left V 5 bases short and J 3 bases short, with 16 bases between. CDR3 region: CAWVKRPGDTEAFF. The CDR3 DNA reads TGTGCCTGGGTTAAGAGACCGGGGGACACTGAAGCTTTCTTT. The full variable domain, in which reference TRBV30 and TRBJ1-1 provide the parts outside the CDR3, is SQTIHQWPATLVQPVGSPLSLECTVEGTSNPNLYWYRQAAGRGLQLLFYSVGIGQISSEVPQNLSASRPQDRQFILSSKKLLLSDSGFYLCAWVKRPGDTEAFFGQGTRLTVV.

The chain is built from TRBV29-1 and TRBJ2-7; maybe TRBD2 (6 bases). Germline CDR1 and CDR2: SQVTM and ANQGSEA. This CDR3 has 14 amino acids. V dropped 1 base and J dropped 1 base, with 11 bases sitting between them. CDR3 in DNA: TGCAGCGTTGAAGGTAGCGGCCCTTCCTACGAGCAGTACTTC. Translated, it gives CSVEGSGPSYEQYF.

The rearrangement uses TRBV7-2 and TRBJ1-3, with D perhaps TRBD1 (6 bases). The CDR3 runs 14 residues. Germline lookup yields CDR1 SGHTA and CDR2 FQGNSA. Trimming stripped 3 bases from V and 5 bases from J, with 11 bases between. CDR3 sequence (DNA): TGTGCCAGCAGCTTCGAGACAGGAAGAAACACCATATATTTT. Its translation is CASSFETGRNTIYF.

The V and J genes are TRBV7-2 and TRBJ1-2; D is possibly TRBD1 (5 bases). The V end was cut by 3 bases, the J end by 2 bases, with 7 bases between. Germline V gene sequence: CDR1 SGHTA, CDR2 FQGNSA. The CDR3 loop spans 13 amino acids. CDR3 nucleotide sequence: TGTGCCAGCAGCTTGGGGGGGAACTATGGCTACACCTTC. Encoded protein: CASSLGGNYGYTF.

V is TRBV11-3 and J is TRBJ2-2; TRBD1 is a possible D gene (6 bases). The CDR3 runs 14 residues. Germline CDR1 SGHNT, CDR2 YENEEA. With 1 base removed from V and 6 bases from J, the gap between germline ends came to 9 bases. For the CDR3, the DNA is TGTGCCAGCAGCTTAGGACAGGTGCCCGGGGAGCTGTTTTTT. Translation: CASSLGQVPGELFF.

V usage is TRBV7-9 and J usage is TRBJ1-2; TRBD1 agrees at 10 bases. This CDR3 has 15 residues. With 7 bases clipped from V and 5 bases from J, the junction kept 10 bases outside the gene matches. Germline loops: CDR1 SEHNR, CDR2 FQNEAQ (reference sequence). The CDR3 spells CASNNRDRGFYGYTF. The CDR3 nucleotides are TGTGCCAGCAACAATAGGGACAGGGGTTTTTATGGCTACACCTTC.

The chain combines TRBV4-2 with TRBJ2-4; 9 nucleotides match TRBD1. V lost 3 bases to trimming and J lost 9 bases; unmatched junction nucleotides: 12. This CDR3 region has 16 residues. Germline values: CDR1 LGHNA, CDR2 YNFKEQ. CDR3 DNA: TGTGCCAGCAGCCATGAACCCAAACCGGGACAGGGCATTCAGTACTTC. Encoded protein: CASSHEPKPGQGIQYF.

The V and J genes are TRBV27 and TRBJ1-2, with 10 bases matching TRBD1. V was pared by 5 bases and J by 5 bases, with 11 bases of the junction left unmatched. The CDR3 is 16 amino acids. Germline V gene lookup returns CDR1 MNHEY and CDR2 SMNVEV (reference sequence). CDR3 DNA: TGTGCCAGCAGTCCGGGACAGGGGCGCAGGGGGTATGGCTACACCTTC. It specifies CASSPGQGRRGYGYTF.

V and J are TRBV19 and TRBJ2-7, with 8 nucleotides matching TRBD1. There are 15 residues in the CDR3. V dropped 4 bases and J dropped 4; count of bases not matched to a gene: 9. Germline V gene data show CDR1 as LNHDA and CDR2 as SQIVND (reference sequence). CDR3 protein: CASSTGGLVGYEQYF. The DNA of the CDR3 is TGTGCCAGTAGTACAGGGGGCCTAGTGGGATACGAGCAGTACTTC. Combining the CDR3 with reference TRBV19 and TRBJ2-7 gives the whole variable domain DGGITQSPKYLFRKEGQNVTLSCEQNLNHDAMYWYRQDPGQGLRLIYYSQIVNDFQKGDIAEGYSVSREKKESFPLTVTSAQKNPTAFYLCASSTGGLVGYEQYFGPGTRLTVT.

V and J are TRBV27 and TRBJ2-5; 15 bases map to TRBD2. Germline V gene sequence: CDR1 MNHEY, CDR2 SMNVEV (reference sequence). The CDR3 length is 16 residues. V dropped 5 bases and J dropped 4; count of bases not matched to a gene: 5. CDR3 DNA sequence: TGTGCCAGCAGTCCCCAGGGACTAGCGGGAGGAGAGACCCAGTACTTC. This codes for CASSPQGLAGGETQYF.

The CDR3 protein is CSVEKPGLASYEQYF. CDR3 nucleotide sequence: TGCAGCGTTGAAAAACCGGGACTAGCCTCCTACGAGCAGTACTTC. The V and J genes are TRBV29-1 and TRBJ2-7, with 9 positions matching TRBD2. V was clipped by 2 bases and J by 0 bases; unmatched bases: 5. In germline, CDR1 is SQVTM, CDR2 ANQGSEA. The CDR3 totals 15 residues.

This chain joins TRBV19 and TRBJ1-2, with D uncertain. The germline V gene has CDR1 LNHDA and CDR2 SQIVND (reference sequence). Trimming cost V 7 bases and J 5 bases, with 8 bases left between them. This CDR3 has 11 residues. The CDR3, as DNA: TGTGCCAGTACCCTCGGTTATGGCTACACCTTC. Protein sequence: CASTLGYGYTF.

The gene calls are TRBV5-1 and TRBJ1-4; D remains ambiguous. The CDR3 has 15 amino acids. Germline CDR1 and CDR2: SGHRS and YFSETQ. V was trimmed by 4 bases and J by 6 bases, leaving 16 bases between them. This CDR3 reads CASSPGIRVDEKLFF. The DNA for the CDR3 is TGCGCCAGCAGCCCAGGCATCAGAGTGGATGAAAAACTGTTTTTT.

The rearrangement joins TRBV28 to TRBJ1-1, with D perhaps matching TRBD1 (6 bases). Per the germline V gene, CDR1 is MDHEN and CDR2 is SYDVKM. Trimming pared 6 bases from V and 3 bases from J, leaving 14 bases between. This CDR3 comprises 14 residues. CDR3 sequence: CASRTGFRDTEAFF. The CDR3 DNA is TGTGCCAGCAGAACAGGGTTCCGGGACACTGAAGCTTTCTTT.